This record looks at one T cell receptor beta chain sequence and its context. Antigen specificity is unknown. These data belong to a study of T cell responses to AZD1222 COVID-19 vaccine. The CDR3 sequence is 12 residues long. Germline CDR1 reads SQVTM; CDR2 reads ANQGSEA. V was pared by 3 bases and J by 6 bases, with 4 bases of the junction left unmatched. Libraries were prepared by immunoSEQ multiplex PCR; TCRdb keeps only in-frame clonotypes and omits some of them. The repertoire consists of about 190,000 clones, with around 92% occurring once and the leading ten covering about 9%. The study's findings and limits: Repertoire samples came only from after the peak T cell response.

The chain has TRBV29-1 and TRBJ2-7; 8 bases agree with TRBD1. This TCR came from an adult in good health. Sequencing was performed on peripheral blood, taken on day 0 of AZD1222 vaccination. CDR3 coding DNA: TGCAGCGTTGACACCGACAGGGGCGAGCAGTACTTC. Residues: CSVDTDRGEQYF.